These T cell receptor beta chains were read from a single sample in a study of PD-1 blockade in classical Hodgkin lymphoma. The data were produced by immunoSEQ multiplex PCR, yet TCRdb's version contains in-frame clones alone and is incomplete. The table has about 27,000 clones, 80% to 90% seen once. The specimen comprised CD8+ T cells from blood, sampled at baseline. These receptors were obtained from a human donor with classical Hodgkin lymphoma. The CDR3 runs from the conserved cysteine through the conserved F or W. Each record gives: CDR3 length, D gene, J gene, V gene, CDR3 protein. A D gene is named only where the DNA matches it firmly.

18 | . | TRBJ2-6 | TRBV4-1 | CASRGNSFKSSGANVLTF
15 | . | TRBJ2-7 | TRBV15 | CATSPLVQSGHEQYF
17 | TRBD1 | TRBJ1-6 | TRBV28 | CASSLWTGRREGSPLHF
15 | . | TRBJ2-1 | TRBV6-6 | CASSQLLLSYNEQFF
12 | TRBD1 | TRBJ1-4 | TRBV4-1 | CASSQGGGLLFF
16 | TRBD2 | TRBJ2-3 | TRBV9 | CASSTRLAGTTDTQYF
15 | TRBD1 | TRBJ1-1 | TRBV6-6 | CASRADRGHGTEAFF
14 | TRBD1 | TRBJ1-5 | TRBV7-8 | CASSGQGLNQPQHF
15 | . | TRBJ1-5 | TRBV6-1 | CASTLRVSGNQPQHF
11 | . | TRBJ1-1 | TRBV27 | CASSFGAEAFF
14 | TRBD1 | TRBJ2-7 | TRBV9 | CASSEGTGPYEQYF
13 | TRBD2 | TRBJ2-7 | TRBV5-6 | CASSFGAGYEQYF
15 | TRBD1 | TRBJ2-5 | TRBV4-1 | CASSPPNRGRETQYF
15 | TRBD2 | TRBJ2-7 | TRBV6-5 | CASSYGAGGPNEQYF
14 | . | TRBJ2-7 | TRBV19 | CASSIAGQSYEQYF
13 | . | TRBJ1-5 | TRBV27 | CASSQQHNQPQHF